This T cell receptor (beta chain) was identified during a study of cytomegalovirus exposure and HLA in healthy donors. Concerning this clone: The target antigen is unknown.

V was trimmed by 4 bases and J by 4 bases, leaving 13 bases between them. This CDR3 contains 14 residues. Germline V gene data show CDR1 as SEHNR and CDR2 as FQNEAQ (reference sequence). Findings and limits, study-wide: Later genetic work tied a missense DCLRE1C variant to beta-chain V and J trimming.

PCR used 60 Vbeta primers and 13 Jbeta primers. The assay was immunoSEQ multiplex PCR, and TCRdb's table has in-frame clones only and misses some. The table includes about 73,000 clones, over 70% detected once. Sequencing was carried out using PBMCs. The chain recombines TRBV7-9 with TRBJ1-2, with D tentatively TRBD1 (6 bases). The receptor comes from a man in his 70s in good health and CMV-seronegative. The CDR3 protein is CASSSPQGFYGYTF. CDR3 nucleotide sequence: TGTGCCAGCAGCTCCCCTCAGGGGTTCTATGGCTACACCTTC.